The present T cell receptor beta chain was sequenced within a study of shared T cell receptors in the human thymus. V was clipped by 4 bases and J by 3 bases, with 16 bases between them. Germline V gene lookup returns CDR1 LGHNA and CDR2 YSLEER. This CDR3 comprises 15 residues. The protocol was immunoSEQ multiplex PCR, while the TCRdb copy is restricted to in-frame clones and leaves out a portion. Of hundreds of thousands of clones listed, 70% to 90% are singletons. The same specimen was also included in a second study, on human thymus T cells. That investigation notes: Resections removed during corrective heart surgery provided the thymus tissue used. Among thymic and blood repertoires, usage of V and J genes appeared biased. Overlap was high between thymic repertoires from unrelated individuals, as reported in related research.

The chain combines TRBV4-3 with TRBJ2-7, with a weak D call TRBD1 (6 bases). This TCR came from a boy younger than two with a congenital heart defect. The sample consisted of thymocytes. The CDR3 reads CASSPTATGIYEQYF. CDR3 DNA sequence: TGCGCCAGCAGCCCGACAGCCACAGGGATCTACGAGCAGTACTTC.